The rows below give T cell receptor beta chains drawn from one sample of a study of beta chain features in type 1 diabetes. Here immunoSEQ multiplex PCR was the method, and the copy in TCRdb shows in-frame clones only, minus some. The sample shows almost 350,000 clones, around 9% of them seen only once. The sequenced sample was central memory CD4+ T cells from blood. These receptors all come from a man aged 25-40 years with type 1 diabetes. Each CDR3 is given with its conserved first and last residue. A D gene is named only where the DNA matches it firmly. Size is omitted from some rows. Given values are once, few, many or a class for expanded clones.

d_call: .
v_call: TRBV5-6
j_call: TRBJ2-4
clone_size: few
cdr3_aa: CASSFATPRDIQYF
cdr3_nt: TGTGCCAGCAGCTTCGCGACCCCGAGGGACATTCAGTACTTC

d_call: .
v_call: TRBV7-2
j_call: TRBJ2-6
clone_size: .
cdr3_aa: CASSLGGTGANVLTF
cdr3_nt: TGTGCCAGCAGCTTGGGCGGTACTGGGGCCAACGTCCTGACTTTC

d_call: .
v_call: TRBV9
j_call: TRBJ1-2
clone_size: .
cdr3_aa: CASSVGPEFRAYGYTF
cdr3_nt: TGTGCCAGCAGCGTAGGGCCTGAATTTAGAGCCTATGGCTACACCTTC

d_call: TRBD2
v_call: TRBV7-2
j_call: TRBJ2-3
clone_size: few
cdr3_aa: CASSRETSGVEDTQYF
cdr3_nt: TGTGCCAGCAGCCGCGAGACTAGCGGGGTGGAGGATACGCAGTATTTT

d_call: .
v_call: TRBV28
j_call: TRBJ2-7
clone_size: few
cdr3_aa: CASFDKSYEQYF
cdr3_nt: TGTGCCAGCTTTGACAAGTCCTACGAGCAGTACTTC

d_call: TRBD1
v_call: TRBV5-1
j_call: TRBJ2-1
clone_size: many
cdr3_aa: CASSPSTGAEQFF
cdr3_nt: TGCGCCAGCAGCCCCTCCACAGGGGCTGAGCAGTTCTTC

d_call: .
v_call: TRBV2
j_call: TRBJ2-7
clone_size: .
cdr3_aa: CASVERSYEQYF
cdr3_nt: TGTGCCAGCGTAGAGAGAAGCTACGAGCAGTACTTC

d_call: TRBD1
v_call: TRBV30
j_call: TRBJ1-6
clone_size: .
cdr3_aa: CAWSARRGRDEDSSPLHF
cdr3_nt: TGTGCCTGGAGTGCGAGAAGGGGGCGGGATGAGGATAGTTCACCCCTCCACTTT

d_call: .
v_call: TRBV7-9
j_call: TRBJ1-1
clone_size: few
cdr3_aa: CASSWQATEAFF
cdr3_nt: TGTGCCAGCAGCTGGCAGGCCACTGAAGCTTTCTTT

d_call: TRBD1
v_call: TRBV5-6
j_call: TRBJ2-7
clone_size: few
cdr3_aa: CASSSTGTAYYEQYF
cdr3_nt: TGTGCCAGCAGCTCAACCGGGACAGCCTACTACGAGCAGTACTTC

d_call: .
v_call: TRBV29-1
j_call: TRBJ1-1
clone_size: few
cdr3_aa: CSVTLVQVGVTGTEAFF
cdr3_nt: TGCAGCGTTACCTTAGTACAGGTGGGAGTAACGGGGACTGAAGCTTTCTTT

d_call: .
v_call: TRBV18
j_call: TRBJ1-4
clone_size: .
cdr3_aa: CASSPSEPHSNEKLFF
cdr3_nt: TGTGCCAGCTCACCATCGGAACCACACTCTAATGAAAAACTGTTTTTT

d_call: .
v_call: TRBV10-3
j_call: TRBJ2-7
clone_size: few
cdr3_aa: CAISESMDSSYEQYF
cdr3_nt: TGTGCCATCAGTGAGTCTATGGACAGTTCCTACGAGCAGTACTTC

d_call: .
v_call: TRBV5-8
j_call: TRBJ2-3
clone_size: few
cdr3_aa: CASSLVQATDTQYF
cdr3_nt: TGTGCCAGCAGCTTGGTCCAGGCCACAGATACGCAGTATTTT

d_call: .
v_call: TRBV6-5
j_call: TRBJ2-5
clone_size: few
cdr3_aa: CASSAPDRLETQYF
cdr3_nt: TGTGCCAGCAGTGCTCCTGACAGGTTGGAGACCCAGTACTTC

d_call: TRBD2
v_call: TRBV28
j_call: TRBJ2-2
clone_size: .
cdr3_aa: CASSLASGWNTGELFF
cdr3_nt: TGTGCCAGCAGTCTCGCTAGCGGGTGGAACACCGGGGAGCTGTTTTTT

d_call: TRBD2
v_call: TRBV5-4
j_call: TRBJ2-5
clone_size: .
cdr3_aa: CASSSDTSGGAQETQYF
cdr3_nt: TGTGCCAGCAGCTCCGACACTAGCGGGGGGGCCCAAGAGACCCAGTACTTC

d_call: TRBD1
v_call: TRBV14
j_call: TRBJ1-2
clone_size: .
cdr3_aa: CASSLNGQGAYGYTF
cdr3_nt: TGTGCCAGCAGCCTAAATGGACAGGGGGCCTATGGCTACACCTTC

d_call: .
v_call: TRBV7-2
j_call: TRBJ2-2
clone_size: .
cdr3_aa: CASSLRQVAGELFF
cdr3_nt: TGTGCCAGCAGCTTAAGACAGGTGGCCGGGGAGCTGTTTTTT

d_call: .
v_call: TRBV7-9
j_call: TRBJ1-6
clone_size: .
cdr3_aa: CASGLTNSPLHF
cdr3_nt: TGTGCCAGCGGACTGACTAATTCACCCCTCCACTTT

d_call: .
v_call: TRBV28
j_call: TRBJ1-1
clone_size: .
cdr3_aa: CASSPHSGTEAFF
cdr3_nt: TGTGCCAGCAGTCCACATAGCGGCACTGAAGCTTTCTTT

d_call: TRBD2
v_call: TRBV7-2
j_call: TRBJ2-7
clone_size: few
cdr3_aa: CASSKRGETYEQYF
cdr3_nt: TGTGCCAGCAGTAAGCGGGGCGAAACCTACGAGCAGTACTTC

d_call: TRBD2
v_call: TRBV5-1
j_call: TRBJ2-5
clone_size: .
cdr3_aa: CASSLVASAGGSETQYF
cdr3_nt: TGCGCCAGCAGCTTGGTCGCATCGGCGGGGGGGTCGGAGACCCAGTACTTC

d_call: .
v_call: TRBV7-2
j_call: TRBJ1-5
clone_size: few
cdr3_aa: CASSLQGSNQPQHF
cdr3_nt: TGTGCCAGCAGCTTACAGGGGAGCAATCAGCCCCAGCATTTT

d_call: .
v_call: TRBV5-1
j_call: TRBJ1-2
clone_size: .
cdr3_aa: CASSLDRAGGYTF
cdr3_nt: TGCGCCAGCAGCTTGGACAGGGCCGGTGGCTACACCTTC

d_call: .
v_call: TRBV6-1
j_call: TRBJ2-7
clone_size: few
cdr3_aa: CASTDSYEQYF
cdr3_nt: TGTGCCAGCACGGACTCCTACGAGCAGTACTTC

d_call: .
v_call: TRBV7-6
j_call: TRBJ2-1
clone_size: few
cdr3_aa: CASSPGTVGNEQFF
cdr3_nt: TGTGCCAGCAGCCCCGGGACTGTAGGTAATGAGCAGTTCTTC

d_call: .
v_call: TRBV7-2
j_call: TRBJ2-1
clone_size: .
cdr3_aa: CASSLNDNNEQFF
cdr3_nt: TGTGCCAGCAGCTTAAATGATAACAATGAGCAGTTCTTC

d_call: .
v_call: TRBV20-1
j_call: TRBJ1-2
clone_size: few
cdr3_aa: CSARDGYGYTF
cdr3_nt: TGCAGTGCTAGAGACGGATATGGCTACACCTTC

d_call: .
v_call: TRBV9
j_call: TRBJ2-7
clone_size: .
cdr3_aa: CASPVGGRTNEQYF
cdr3_nt: TGTGCCAGCCCTGTGGGCGGTCGGACGAACGAGCAGTACTTC

d_call: .
v_call: TRBV6-5
j_call: TRBJ2-5
clone_size: few
cdr3_aa: CASSGQGQTMETQYF
cdr3_nt: TGTGCCAGCAGTGGGCAGGGGCAAACGATGGAGACCCAGTACTTC

d_call: .
v_call: TRBV5-1
j_call: TRBJ2-3
clone_size: .
cdr3_aa: CASSLRSDRADTQYF
cdr3_nt: TGCGCCAGCAGCTTGAGAAGCGACCGAGCAGATACGCAGTATTTT

d_call: .
v_call: TRBV9
j_call: TRBJ2-7
clone_size: few
cdr3_aa: CASSGEKAYEQYF
cdr3_nt: TGTGCCAGCAGCGGGGAAAAGGCCTACGAGCAGTACTTC

d_call: .
v_call: TRBV5-1
j_call: TRBJ2-5
clone_size: .
cdr3_aa: CASSGRGQETQYF
cdr3_nt: TGCGCCAGCAGCGGGCGGGGACAAGAGACCCAGTACTTC

d_call: .
v_call: TRBV4-3
j_call: TRBJ1-1
clone_size: few
cdr3_aa: CASSQFGWNTEAFF
cdr3_nt: TGCGCCAGCAGCCAATTTGGTTGGAACACTGAAGCTTTCTTT

d_call: TRBD1
v_call: TRBV12-5
j_call: TRBJ2-7
clone_size: .
cdr3_aa: CASGQTGETTYEQYF
cdr3_nt: TGTGCTAGTGGCCAGACAGGGGAAACAACCTACGAGCAGTACTTC

d_call: TRBD2
v_call: TRBV7-2
j_call: TRBJ2-1
clone_size: many
cdr3_aa: CASSPGRVGQFF
cdr3_nt: TGTGCCAGCAGCCCCGGGAGGGTGGGGCAGTTCTTC

d_call: .
v_call: TRBV9
j_call: TRBJ2-5
clone_size: few
cdr3_aa: CASSVLAGGETQYF
cdr3_nt: TGTGCCAGCAGCGTATTGGCCGGGGGAGAGACCCAGTACTTC

d_call: .
v_call: TRBV27
j_call: TRBJ1-1
clone_size: few
cdr3_aa: CASSNLGHMNTEAFF
cdr3_nt: TGTGCCAGCAGTAACCTGGGACATATGAACACTGAAGCTTTCTTT

d_call: .
v_call: TRBV2
j_call: TRBJ2-3
clone_size: few
cdr3_aa: CASTASGSTDTQYF
cdr3_nt: TGTGCCAGCACCGCATCTGGGAGCACAGATACGCAGTATTTT

d_call: .
v_call: TRBV7-9
j_call: TRBJ1-1
clone_size: many
cdr3_aa: CASSPTDARAEAFF
cdr3_nt: TGTGCCAGCAGCCCTACTGACGCGCGGGCTGAAGCTTTCTTT

d_call: TRBD1
v_call: TRBV9
j_call: TRBJ2-7
clone_size: .
cdr3_aa: CASSGEGGSQFEQYF
cdr3_nt: TGTGCCAGCAGCGGAGAAGGGGGCAGTCAGTTCGAGCAGTACTTC

d_call: .
v_call: TRBV7-9
j_call: TRBJ1-2
clone_size: many
cdr3_aa: CASSSPGLVGYGYTF
cdr3_nt: TGTGCCAGCAGCTCACCGGGCCTCGTGGGCTATGGCTACACCTTC

d_call: TRBD1
v_call: TRBV6-6
j_call: TRBJ2-1
clone_size: few
cdr3_aa: CASRTTGGSNEQFF
cdr3_nt: TGTGCCAGCAGGACTACAGGGGGTAGCAATGAGCAGTTCTTC

d_call: .
v_call: TRBV6-4
j_call: TRBJ2-5
clone_size: .
cdr3_aa: CASSDSGAGETQYF
cdr3_nt: TGTGCCAGCAGTGACTCGGGAGCAGGGGAGACCCAGTACTTC

d_call: .
v_call: TRBV10-3
j_call: TRBJ2-7
clone_size: .
cdr3_aa: CAISESEAYEQYF
cdr3_nt: TGTGCCATCAGTGAGTCGGAGGCCTACGAGCAGTACTTC

d_call: .
v_call: TRBV30
j_call: TRBJ1-2
clone_size: .
cdr3_aa: CAWRATATYGYTF
cdr3_nt: TGTGCCTGGAGGGCTACAGCGACCTATGGCTACACCTTC

d_call: .
v_call: TRBV7-2
j_call: TRBJ1-1
clone_size: .
cdr3_aa: CASSLRGMNTEAFF
cdr3_nt: TGTGCCAGCAGCTTAAGGGGGATGAACACTGAAGCTTTCTTT

d_call: .
v_call: TRBV7-9
j_call: TRBJ1-2
clone_size: few
cdr3_aa: CASSRGGGNYGYTF
cdr3_nt: TGTGCCAGCAGCCGGGGCGGTGGTAACTATGGCTACACCTTC

d_call: .
v_call: TRBV7-6
j_call: TRBJ2-7
clone_size: few
cdr3_aa: CASSLVGMNYEQYF
cdr3_nt: TGTGCCAGCAGCTTAGTGGGCATGAACTACGAGCAGTACTTC

d_call: .
v_call: TRBV5-1
j_call: TRBJ1-2
clone_size: .
cdr3_aa: CASSLAGTDYGYTF
cdr3_nt: TGCGCCAGCAGCTTGGCAGGGACGGACTATGGCTACACCTTC

d_call: .
v_call: TRBV9
j_call: TRBJ2-3
clone_size: .
cdr3_aa: CASSVVLTDSGGLDTQYF
cdr3_nt: TGTGCCAGCAGCGTAGTGTTGACAGACAGTGGGGGTTTAGATACGCAGTATTTT